This T cell receptor (beta chain) was documented in a study of monozygotic twins with inflammatory bowel disease. For each CDR3 protein, TCRdb gives one entry from its re-call of the 5' RACE reads, without DNA. The listing contains fewer than 550,000 distinct CDR3 sequences. Per germline, CDR1 SGHDT and CDR2 YYEEEE. CDR3 length equals 16 residues. This receptor was taken from a human donor with ulcerative colitis or Crohn's disease, or a healthy co-twin of an affected twin (not recorded which). The gene calls are TRBV5-6 and TRBJ1-3. The sequencing input was blood. This CDR3 reads CASSLGAGHSGNTIYF. The complete variable domain, with remaining parts taken from reference TRBV5-6 and TRBJ1-3, reads DAGVTQSPTHLIKTRGQQVTLRCSPKSGHDTVSWYQQALGQGPQFIFQYYEEEERQRGNFPDRFSGHQFPNYSSELNVNALLLGDSALYLCASSLGAGHSGNTIYFGEGSWLTVV.